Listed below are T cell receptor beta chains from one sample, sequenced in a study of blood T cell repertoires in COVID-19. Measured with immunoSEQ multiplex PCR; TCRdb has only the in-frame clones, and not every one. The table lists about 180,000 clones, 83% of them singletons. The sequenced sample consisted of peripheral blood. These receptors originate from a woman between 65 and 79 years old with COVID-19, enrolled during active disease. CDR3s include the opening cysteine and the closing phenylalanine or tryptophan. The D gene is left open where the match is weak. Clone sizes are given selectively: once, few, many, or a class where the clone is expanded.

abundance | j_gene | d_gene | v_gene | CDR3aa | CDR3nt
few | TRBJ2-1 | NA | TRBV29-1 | CSVEPRTDNEQFF | TGCAGCGTTGAGCCCAGAACCGACAATGAGCAGTTCTTC
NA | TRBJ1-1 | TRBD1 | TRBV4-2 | CASSQDPGGITEAFF | TGTGCCAGCAGCCAAGATCCAGGGGGCATCACTGAAGCTTTCTTT
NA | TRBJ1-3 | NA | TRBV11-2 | CASSLSLSRPETGNTIYF | TGTGCCAGCAGCTTAAGTCTTAGCCGGCCTGAGACTGGAAACACCATATATTTT
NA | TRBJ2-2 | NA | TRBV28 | CASSSGAANTGELFF | TGTGCCAGCAGTTCAGGGGCCGCGAACACCGGGGAGCTGTTTTTT
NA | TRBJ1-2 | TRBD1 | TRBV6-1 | CASSEGTGGSGYTF | TGTGCCAGCAGTGAAGGGACAGGGGGCTCTGGCTACACCTTC
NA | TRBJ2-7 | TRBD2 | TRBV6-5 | CASRLSSGRVYEQYF | TGTGCCAGCAGACTATCTAGCGGGAGGGTCTACGAGCAGTACTTC
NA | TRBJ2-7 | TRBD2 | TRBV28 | CASSAPSGRGYEQYF | TGTGCCAGCAGTGCGCCCAGCGGGAGAGGGTACGAGCAGTACTTC
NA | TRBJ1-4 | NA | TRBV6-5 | CASSTRLQDEKLFF | TGTGCCAGCAGTACTAGGTTGCAGGATGAAAAACTGTTTTTT
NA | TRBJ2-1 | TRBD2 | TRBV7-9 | CASSPGLAADEQFF | TGTGCCAGCAGCCCGGGACTAGCCGCGGATGAGCAGTTCTTC
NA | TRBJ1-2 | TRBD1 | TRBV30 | CAWYGRGDGYTF | TGTGCCTGGTATGGCAGGGGGGATGGCTACACCTTC
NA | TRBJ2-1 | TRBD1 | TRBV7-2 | CASSLMGQPLEEQFF | TGTGCCAGCAGCCTTATGGGACAGCCTTTGGAAGAGCAGTTCTTC
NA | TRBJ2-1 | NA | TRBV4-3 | CASSQDSLPSRFF | TGCGCCAGCAGCCAAGATAGTCTACCGTCGCGGTTCTTC
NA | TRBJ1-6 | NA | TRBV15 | CATSRDPPGNNSPLHF | TGTGCCACCAGCAGAGACCCCCCGGGGAATAATTCACCCCTCCACTTT
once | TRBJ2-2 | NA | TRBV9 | CASSVLGGGVNTGELFF | TGTGCCAGCAGCGTACTTGGAGGGGGGGTGAACACCGGGGAGCTGTTTTTT
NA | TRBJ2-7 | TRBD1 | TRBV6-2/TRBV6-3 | CASSSMGDSYEQYF | TGTGCCAGCAGTTCCATGGGGGACAGCTACGAGCAGTACTTC
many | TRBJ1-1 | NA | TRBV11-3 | CASSLDSTPNTEAFF | TGTGCCAGCAGCTTGGACAGTACACCGAACACTGAAGCTTTCTTT
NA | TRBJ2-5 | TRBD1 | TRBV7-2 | CASRFTGTVQETQYF | TGTGCCAGCAGGTTCACCGGGACAGTACAGGAGACCCAGTACTTC
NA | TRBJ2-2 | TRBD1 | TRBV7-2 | CASSFLTGANGELFF | TGTGCCAGCAGCTTTCTAACAGGGGCGAACGGGGAGCTGTTTTTT